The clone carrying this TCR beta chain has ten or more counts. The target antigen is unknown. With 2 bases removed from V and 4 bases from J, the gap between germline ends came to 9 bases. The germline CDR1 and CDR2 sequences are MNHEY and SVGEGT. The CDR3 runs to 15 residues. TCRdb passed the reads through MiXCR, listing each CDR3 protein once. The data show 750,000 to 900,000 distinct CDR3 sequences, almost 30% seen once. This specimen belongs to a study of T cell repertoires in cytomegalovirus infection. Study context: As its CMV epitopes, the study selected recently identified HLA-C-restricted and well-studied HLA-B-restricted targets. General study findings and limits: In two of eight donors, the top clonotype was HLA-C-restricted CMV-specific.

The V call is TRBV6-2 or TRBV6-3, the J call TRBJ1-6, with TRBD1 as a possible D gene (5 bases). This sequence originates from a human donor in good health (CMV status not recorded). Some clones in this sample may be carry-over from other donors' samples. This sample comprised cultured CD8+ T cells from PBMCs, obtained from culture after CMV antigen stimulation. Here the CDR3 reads CASSYGGHYNSPLHF. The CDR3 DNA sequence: TGTGCCAGCAGTTACGGCGGACATTATAATTCACCCCTCCACTTT.